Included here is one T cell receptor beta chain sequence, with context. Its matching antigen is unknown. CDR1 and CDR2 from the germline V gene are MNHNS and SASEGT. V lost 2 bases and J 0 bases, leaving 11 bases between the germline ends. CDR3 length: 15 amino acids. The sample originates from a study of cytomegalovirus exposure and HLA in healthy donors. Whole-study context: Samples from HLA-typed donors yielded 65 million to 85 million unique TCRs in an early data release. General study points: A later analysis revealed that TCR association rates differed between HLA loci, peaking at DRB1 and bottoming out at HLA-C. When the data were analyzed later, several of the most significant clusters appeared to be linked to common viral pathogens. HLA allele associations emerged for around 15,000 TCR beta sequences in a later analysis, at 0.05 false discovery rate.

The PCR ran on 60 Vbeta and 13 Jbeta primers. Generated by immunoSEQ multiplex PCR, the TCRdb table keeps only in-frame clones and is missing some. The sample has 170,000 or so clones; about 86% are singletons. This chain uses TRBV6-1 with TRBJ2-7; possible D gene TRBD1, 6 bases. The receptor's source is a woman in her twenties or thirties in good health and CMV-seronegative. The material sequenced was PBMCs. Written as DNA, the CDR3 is TGTGCCAGCAGTGAATGGGACACGAGCTCCTACGAGCAGTACTTC. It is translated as CASSEWDTSSYEQYF.